Following are 2 T cell receptor beta chains from one sample sequenced in a study of CD8 T cells in ankylosing spondylitis (TCRdb year 2017). Receptor amplification or capture employed 5' RACE. TCRdb records Illumina HiSeq 2500 as the sequencer. The public reads were reprocessed in TCRdb via fastp at Q25 and MiXCR, keeping in-frame beta chains. Under each unique CDR3 protein, matching rows form one entry showing the most common genes and DNA. Across this sample there are about 140,000 distinct CDR3 sequences, with around 32% seen only once. Approximately 5.9% of the sample belongs to the ten largest clones. The material sequenced was synovial fluid, either unsorted or a sorted T cell fraction (not recorded which). The receptor set was obtained from a male donor with ankylosing spondylitis.

The rearrangement uses TRBV7-9 and TRBJ2-1; no clear D. Germline V gene lookup returns CDR1 SEHNR and CDR2 FQNEAQ (reference sequence). The V end was cut by 1 base, the J end by 7 bases, with 8 bases between. This CDR3 has 13 amino acids. This CDR3 reads CASSLEGINEQFF. CDR3 bases: TGTGCCAGCAGCTTAGAAGGGATTAATGAGCAGTTCTTC.

The chain has TRBV6-1 and TRBJ2-1; 10 positions match TRBD2. After removal of 7 bases from V and 5 bases from J, the junction contained 8 bases not matched to a gene. The CDR3 consists of 15 residues. CDR1 MNHNS and CDR2 SASEGT come from the germline V gene. This CDR3 reads CASKNSGGANNEQFF. The DNA for the CDR3 is TGTGCCAGCAAAAACAGCGGGGGGGCAAACAATGAGCAGTTCTTC.